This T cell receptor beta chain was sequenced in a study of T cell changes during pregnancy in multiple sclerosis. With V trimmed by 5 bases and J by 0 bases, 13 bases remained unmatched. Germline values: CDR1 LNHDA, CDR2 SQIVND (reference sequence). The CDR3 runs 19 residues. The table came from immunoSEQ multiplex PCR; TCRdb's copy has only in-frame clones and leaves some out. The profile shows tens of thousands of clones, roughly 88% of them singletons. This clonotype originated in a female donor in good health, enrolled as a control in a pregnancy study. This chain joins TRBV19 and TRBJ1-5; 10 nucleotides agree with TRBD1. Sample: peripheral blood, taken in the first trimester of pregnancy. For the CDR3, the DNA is TGTGCCAGTAGTCTATTGACAGGGGGCCTCTCTAATAGCAATCAGCCCCAGCATTTT. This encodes CASSLLTGGLSNSNQPQHF.